Listed below are T cell receptor beta chains from one sample, sequenced in a study of beta chain features in type 1 diabetes. The repertoire was sequenced with immunoSEQ multiplex PCR; TCRdb's copy has only in-frame clones and lacks some. The sample consists of about half a million clones, about an eighth of them appearing once. The sequenced sample consisted of naive CD4+ T cells from blood. The origin of the receptors is a woman aged 18 to 35 in good health. Both conserved end residues are part of each CDR3. A D gene is named only where the DNA matches it firmly. Size tells how often a clone was seen (once, few, many) or the class of an expanded clone, and some rows leave it out.

-,TRBV20-1,8,-,TRBJ2-1,TGCAGTGTATTTGAGCAGTTCTTC,CSVFEQFF
-,TRBV18,13,few,TRBJ2-1,TGTGCCAGCTCACCAGGGGCCTACAATGAGCAGTTCTTC,CASSPGAYNEQFF
-,TRBV18,15,-,TRBJ2-3,TGTGCCAGCTCACCAAGGCAGGGAGGCACAGATACGCAGTATTTT,CASSPRQGGTDTQYF
-,TRBV29-1,13,few,TRBJ2-5,TGCAGCGTTGGTGCCGGGGGCGGAGAGACCCAGTACTTC,CSVGAGGGETQYF
TRBD1,TRBV2,15,few,TRBJ1-1,TGTGCCAGCAGAAAGGGGGGACAGATGAACACTGAAGCTTTCTTT,CASRKGGQMNTEAFF
TRBD1,TRBV7-2,16,few,TRBJ2-3,TGTGCCAGCAGCCCGCAGACGGGACAGGGAAGGAATACGCAGTATTTT,CASSPQTGQGRNTQYF
-,TRBV25-1,13,few,TRBJ2-2,TGTGCCAGCAGTGAACGGGTTGCCGGGGAGCTGTTTTTT,CASSERVAGELFF
TRBD2,TRBV5-1,15,-,TRBJ2-1,TGCGCCAGCAGCAAAACTAGCGGAGGATACAATGAGCAGTTCTTC,CASSKTSGGYNEQFF
-,TRBV23-1,15,-,TRBJ2-2,TGCGCCAGCAGTCAATCAAACAGATCCACCGGGGAGCTGTTTTTT,CASSQSNRSTGELFF
-,TRBV20-1,11,-,TRBJ1-2,TGCAGTGCTAGATCCGCGTATGGCTACACCTTC,CSARSAYGYTF
TRBD1,TRBV9,14,-,TRBJ1-2,TGTGCCAGCAGCGCCTCGACAGGGGCCTATGGCTACACCTTC,CASSASTGAYGYTF
-,TRBV2,13,-,TRBJ2-5,TGTGCCAGCAGTGAATCCCAACAAGAGACCCAGTACTTC,CASSESQQETQYF
-,TRBV7-9,13,-,TRBJ1-4,TGTGCCAGCCGAAGGGTAGTCGGGGAAAAACTGTTTTTT,CASRRVVGEKLFF
TRBD1,TRBV6-6,15,-,TRBJ2-5,TGTGCCAGCAGTTACTCGCCTGACAGGGGAGAGACCCAGTACTTC,CASSYSPDRGETQYF
-,TRBV7-3,13,-,TRBJ2-1,TGTGCCAGCAGCGGTGCGGGCTACAATGAGCAGTTCTTC,CASSGAGYNEQFF
-,TRBV18,15,few,TRBJ2-2,TGTGCCAGCTCAGCACAACAAGGTGACACCGGGGAGCTGTTTTTT,CASSAQQGDTGELFF
-,TRBV30,14,few,TRBJ2-1,TGTGCCTGGACCAGGGCAGGGTTTTTGAATGAGCAGTTCTTC,CAWTRAGFLNEQFF
-,TRBV7-9,15,-,TRBJ2-6,TGTGCCAGCAGCACCTCAGGTTCTGGGGCCAACGTCCTGACTTTC,CASSTSGSGANVLTF
TRBD2,TRBV28,16,few,TRBJ2-5,TGTGCCAGCAGTTCTACTAGCGGGGGGTATTCGGAGACCCAGTACTTC,CASSSTSGGYSETQYF
-,TRBV6-5,15,-,TRBJ1-2,TGTGCCAGCAGTCCCGGTACGACAGGCCGAGTTGGCTACACCTTC,CASSPGTTGRVGYTF
TRBD2,TRBV6-1,15,-,TRBJ2-7,TGTGCCAGCAGTGAAACTAGCGGGAGTTCCTACGAGCAGTACTTC,CASSETSGSSYEQYF
-,TRBV6-5,15,-,TRBJ2-5,TGTGCCAGCAGTTCCACAGGGAAGGGAAAAGAGACCCAGTACTTC,CASSSTGKGKETQYF